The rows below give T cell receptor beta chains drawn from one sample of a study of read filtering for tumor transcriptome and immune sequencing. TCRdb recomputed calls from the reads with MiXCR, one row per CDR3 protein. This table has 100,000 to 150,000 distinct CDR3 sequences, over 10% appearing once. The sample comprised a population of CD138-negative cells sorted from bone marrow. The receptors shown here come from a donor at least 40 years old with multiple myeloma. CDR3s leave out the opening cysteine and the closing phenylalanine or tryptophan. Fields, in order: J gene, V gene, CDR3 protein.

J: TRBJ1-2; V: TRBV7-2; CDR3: ASSTEQGKLNYGYT
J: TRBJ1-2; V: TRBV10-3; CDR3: AISESQGEGGYT
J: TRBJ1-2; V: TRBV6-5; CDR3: ASSYGSGVANYGYT
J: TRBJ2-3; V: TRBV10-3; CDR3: AVTGQSTDTQY
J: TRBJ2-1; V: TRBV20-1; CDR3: SARVAGVGEQF
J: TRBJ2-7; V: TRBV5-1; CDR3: ASSVRDGSSYEQY
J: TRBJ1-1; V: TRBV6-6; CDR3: ASSPPWGGSTEAF
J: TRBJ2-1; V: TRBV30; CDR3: AWARTRNYNEQF
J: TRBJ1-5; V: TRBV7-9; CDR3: ASSLAVNQPQH
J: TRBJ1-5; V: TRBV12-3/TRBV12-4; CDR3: ASTLWTGSNQPQH
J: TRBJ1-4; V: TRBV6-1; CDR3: ASSLSGGYEKLF
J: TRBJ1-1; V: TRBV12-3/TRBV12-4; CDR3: ASSPRGGSEAF
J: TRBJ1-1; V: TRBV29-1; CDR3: SVEVSAAPEAF
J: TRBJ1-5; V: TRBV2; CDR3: ASSVRPAGNQPQH